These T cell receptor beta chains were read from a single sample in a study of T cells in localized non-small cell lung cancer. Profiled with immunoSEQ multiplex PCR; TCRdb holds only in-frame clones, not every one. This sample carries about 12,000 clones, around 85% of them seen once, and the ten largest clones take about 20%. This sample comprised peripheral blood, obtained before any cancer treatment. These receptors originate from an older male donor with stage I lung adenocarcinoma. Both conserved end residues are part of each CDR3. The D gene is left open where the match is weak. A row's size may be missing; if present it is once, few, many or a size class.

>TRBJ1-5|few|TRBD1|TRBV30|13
TGTGCCTGGAGCCGACAGGGGAATCAGCCCCAGCATTTT
CAWSRQGNQPQHF
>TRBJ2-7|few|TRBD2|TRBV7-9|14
TGTGCCAGCAGGAGTAGCGGGTCTGTTTACGAGCAGTACTTC
CASRSSGSVYEQYF
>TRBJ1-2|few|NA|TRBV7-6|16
TGTGCCAGCAGCGCAGGAGGGAGCGGGACTAACTATGGCTACACCTTC
CASSAGGSGTNYGYTF
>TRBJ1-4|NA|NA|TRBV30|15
TGTGCCTGGAGAGAGAGTCGACAGAGGAATGAAAAACTGTTTTTT
CAWRESRQRNEKLFF
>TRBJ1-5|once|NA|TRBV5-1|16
TGCGCCAGCAGCTTAGGGACGCCCTCGGGGGGCCAGCCCCAGCATTTT
CASSLGTPSGGQPQHF
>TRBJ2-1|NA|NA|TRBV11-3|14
TGTGCCAGCAGCTTAGAACTAGCTAGTAATGAGCAGTTCTTC
CASSLELASNEQFF
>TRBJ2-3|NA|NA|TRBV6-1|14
TGTGCCAGCAGTGAGAGGGGGGTCACAGATACGCAGTATTTT
CASSERGVTDTQYF
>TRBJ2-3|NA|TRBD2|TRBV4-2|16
TGTGCCAGCAGCCCCCAAGGGACTAGCGGAACAGATACGCAGTATTTT
CASSPQGTSGTDTQYF
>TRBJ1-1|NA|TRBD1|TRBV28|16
TGTGCCAGCAGTTTTTTACAGGGGGGAATGAACACTGAAGCTTTCTTT
CASSFLQGGMNTEAFF
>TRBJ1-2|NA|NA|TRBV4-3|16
TGCGCCAGCAGCCAAGAAGCTACGGGGATAGTCTTCGGCTACACCTTC
CASSQEATGIVFGYTF
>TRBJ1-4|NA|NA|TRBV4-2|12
TGTGCCAGCAGCCAAGACAGTGAAAAACTGTTTTTT
CASSQDSEKLFF
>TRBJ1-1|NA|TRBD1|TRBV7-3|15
TGTGCCAGCAGCTTAACAGCAGGGGGATGGACTGAAGCTTTCTTT
CASSLTAGGWTEAFF
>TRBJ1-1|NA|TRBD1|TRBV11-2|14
TGTGCCAGCAGCTTCGACAGGGTAGGAACTGAAGCTTTCTTT
CASSFDRVGTEAFF
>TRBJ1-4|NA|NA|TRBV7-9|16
TGTGCCAGCAGGGGGGCAGGGCACCTCGATAATGAAAAACTGTTTTTT
CASRGAGHLDNEKLFF
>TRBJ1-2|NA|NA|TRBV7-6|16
TGTGCCAGCAGCGCAGGAGGGAGCGGAACTAACTATGGCTACACCTTC
CASSAGGSGTNYGYTF
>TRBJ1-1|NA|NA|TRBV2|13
TGTGCCAGCAGGGATCCAGGAGCCATTGAAGCTTTCTTT
CASRDPGAIEAFF
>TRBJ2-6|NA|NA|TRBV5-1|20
TGCGCCAGCAGCTTCATGCCTGCAACAGGGCAAATCTCTGGGGCCAACGTCCTGACTTTC
CASSFMPATGQISGANVLTF
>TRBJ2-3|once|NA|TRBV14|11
TGTGCCAGCAGCCGCGCAGATACGCAGTATTTT
CASSRADTQYF
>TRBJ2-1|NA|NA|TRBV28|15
TGTGCCAGCAGTTCCCTTCTGGGGGCCGCCAATGAGCAGTTCTTC
CASSSLLGAANEQFF
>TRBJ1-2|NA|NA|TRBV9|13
TGTGCCAGCAGCGTATCGGTGAAAGGAGGCTACACCTTC
CASSVSVKGGYTF
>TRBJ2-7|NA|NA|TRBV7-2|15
TGTGCCAGCAGCTTATTAGGAAGTCGTTGGGGCGAGCAGTACTTC
CASSLLGSRWGEQYF
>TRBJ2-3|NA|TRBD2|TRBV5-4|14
TGTGCCAGCAGCTTGGAAGCGGGGGCGGATACGCAGTATTTT
CASSLEAGADTQYF
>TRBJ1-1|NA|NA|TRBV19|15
TGTGCCAGTAGCCGTAGCGGGGGGGTGAGCACTGAAGCTTTCTTT
CASSRSGGVSTEAFF
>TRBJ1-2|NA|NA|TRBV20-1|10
TGCGCTGGAGGGCACTATGGCTACACCTTC
CAGGHYGYTF
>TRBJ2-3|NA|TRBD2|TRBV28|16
TGTGCCAGCAGTTCTCCCGGGGGGGCCGCATTTGATACGCAGTATTTT
CASSSPGGAAFDTQYF
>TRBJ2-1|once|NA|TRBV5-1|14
TGCGCCAGCAGCTTGGCCACCCCGAACAATGAGCAGTTCTTC
CASSLATPNNEQFF
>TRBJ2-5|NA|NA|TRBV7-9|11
TGTGCCAGCGGTTTCCAAGAGACCCAGTACTTC
CASGFQETQYF
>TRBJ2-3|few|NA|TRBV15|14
TGTGCCACCAGCTTGGACAGTAGTTCAGATACGCAGTATTTT
CATSLDSSSDTQYF
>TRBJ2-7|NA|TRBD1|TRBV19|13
TGTGCCAGTAGGGGACAGGGGGTATACGAGCAGTACTTC
CASRGQGVYEQYF